The 21 T cell receptor beta chains given below trace back to one sample, sequenced in a study of Ad26.COV2.S vaccination and SARS-CoV-2 variants. Sequencing used immunoSEQ multiplex PCR; TCRdb keeps in-frame clones, though not all of them. Of about 440,000 clones in the sample, around 91% were seen once. Sample treatment: approximately 18 received Ad26.COV2.S at low or high dose, single or two shots; five or six received placebo; per-sample allocation not given. Specimens were obtained on day 63 following the first vaccine or placebo injection. The source was peripheral blood, collected in a trial of Ad26.COV2.S vaccine versus placebo. Source of these receptors: a person aged 18 to 65 who received the Ad26.COV2.S COVID-19 vaccine or a placebo.

The rearrangement uses TRBV12-2 and TRBJ2-7; TRBD1 was called by the table and not checked on the DNA. TRBV12-2 is assigned pseudogene status. This CDR3 is 21 amino acids long. In DNA form, the CDR3 reads TGTGCAAGTCTCCCTCAGCGGGTCAAGGACAGGGAATCACGAATAATCTACGAGCAGTACTTC. It codes for CASLPQRVKDRESRIIYEQYF.

CDR3 region: CASTLLAGRNRQETQYF. The CDR3 DNA is TGTGCCAGCACCCTCCTAGCGGGCCGGAACAGGCAAGAGACCCAGTACTTC. The chain has TRBV21-1 and TRBJ2-5; the table's D call, TRBD2, was not checked against the DNA. TRBV21-1 is marked as a pseudogene. The CDR3 extends over 17 amino acids.

The V call is TRBV28, the J call TRBJ1-1; D unresolved. CDR3 length: 17 amino acids. Trimming removed 1 base at V and 1 base at J, with 16 bases between. Germline V CDR1 and CDR2: MDHEN, SYDVKM. The CDR3 coding sequence is TGTGCCAGCAGTTTATCATGGGGTTGGAGGGCGAACACTGAAGCTTTCTTT. It codes for CASSLSWGWRANTEAFF.

The CDR3 loop reads CATSRGAEGDTQYF. CDR3 nucleotides: TGTGCCACCAGCAGAGGGGCTGAGGGAGATACGCAGTATTTT. The V gene is TRBV15, the J gene TRBJ2-3; TRBD2 might be the D (5 bases). CDR1 is LNHNV, CDR2 YYDKDF, per germline (reference sequence). V lost 1 base and J 5 bases, leaving 10 bases between the germline ends. CDR3 size: 14 residues.

The chain uses TRBV5-6 and TRBJ2-7; 7 bases match TRBD2. Germline CDR1 is SGHDT and CDR2 is YYEEEE. This CDR3 has 13 residues. Trimming cost V 4 bases and J 2 bases; bases outside gene matches: 3. DNA for the CDR3: TGTGCCAGCAGCCCTAGCGGTCCCTACGAGCAGTACTTC. Its translation: CASSPSGPYEQYF.

V usage is TRBV4-2 and J usage is TRBJ1-5; 7 bases fit TRBD1. Germline V gives CDR1 LGHNA, CDR2 YNFKEQ. V lost 3 bases and J lost 7; bases outside the gene matches: 3. The length of the CDR3 is 13 residues. For the CDR3, the DNA is TGTGCCAGCAGCCATGACAGGGACCAGCCCCAGCATTTT. Protein sequence: CASSHDRDQPQHF.

The V gene is TRBV6-5, the J gene TRBJ2-7; weak D call: TRBD2 (7 bases). Germline lookup yields CDR1 MNHEY and CDR2 SVGAGI. V lost 2 bases to trimming and J lost 3 bases, with 14 bases between them. CDR3 size: 15 residues. CDR3 bases: TGTGCCAGCAGTTACGGTGTGGGGGGGCTCTACGAGCAGTACTTC. Its translation is CASSYGVGGLYEQYF.

V is TRBV7-9 and J is TRBJ2-3; 7 bases fit TRBD1. CDR1 and CDR2 (germline): SEHNR, FQNEAQ (reference sequence). This CDR3 has 14 residues. After removal of 3 bases from V and 1 base from J, the junction contained 1 base not matched to a gene. CDR3 coding DNA: TGTGCCAGCAGCTTGCAGGGGGGCACAGATACGCAGTATTTT. This translates into CASSLQGGTDTQYF. Full variable domain (missing parts from reference TRBV7-9 and TRBJ2-3): DTGVSQNPRHKITKRGQNVTFRCDPISEHNRLYWYRQTLGQGPEFLTYFQNEAQLEKSRLLSDRFSAERPKGSFSTLEIQRTEQGDSAMYLCASSLQGGTDTQYFGPGTRLTVL.

The gene calls are TRBV5-5 and TRBJ1-1; TRBD1 matches 7 bases. The CDR3 is 17 amino acids. Per the germline V gene, CDR1 is SGHKS and CDR2 is YYEKEE (reference sequence). V lost 2 bases and J lost 4; bases outside the gene matches: 14. The CDR3 DNA reads as TGTGCCAGCAGCTTTCGACAGGGCTTGGTGAACGGCACTGAAGCTTTCTTT. Residues: CASSFRQGLVNGTEAFF.

The V and J genes are TRBV3-1 (or the pseudogene TRBV3-2) and TRBJ2-4; D uncertain. CDR3 length equals 13 residues. Trimming took 0 bases from V and 9 from J, leaving 9 bases between them. CDR1 and CDR2 (germline): LGHDT, YNNKEL (reference sequence). CDR3 protein: CASSQDNMGIQYF. DNA of the CDR3: TGTGCCAGCAGCCAAGATAACATGGGCATTCAGTACTTC.

This chain connects TRBV4-2 to TRBJ2-7; D may be TRBD1 or TRBD2 (5 bases each). V lost 1 base, J lost 2 bases, and 9 bases lay in between. The CDR3 totals 14 residues. Germline V CDR1 and CDR2: LGHNA, YNFKEQ. CDR3 region: CASSQVLGAYEQYF. CDR3 sequence (DNA): TGTGCCAGCAGCCAAGTACTGGGGGCCTACGAGCAGTACTTC.

This chain joins TRBV5-1 and TRBJ2-1, with no clear D. V was clipped by 0 bases and J by 10 bases, with 11 bases between them. Germline V gives CDR1 SGHRS, CDR2 YFSETQ. This CDR3 contains 13 residues. The CDR3 DNA reads as TGCGCCAGCAGCTTGGCGGTCGGATTAGAGCAGTTCTTC. Its protein is CASSLAVGLEQFF.

The chain recombines TRBV5-1 with TRBJ2-4, with D perhaps TRBD1 (6 bases). The CDR3 loop spans 14 amino acids. Trimming stripped 1 base from V and 2 bases from J, with 7 bases between. Germline CDR1 SGHRS, CDR2 YFSETQ. The CDR3 bases are TGCGCCAGCAGCTTGACAGGGTCCAAAAACATTCAGTACTTC. This encodes CASSLTGSKNIQYF.

The J gene is TRBJ1-2, the V gene TRBV18; D is uncertain. The germline V and J ends were trimmed by 1 base and 2 bases, with 11 bases remaining between them. The CDR3 totals 15 residues. The germline V gene encodes CDR1 KGHSH and CDR2 LQKENI. CDR3: CASSPRPSGNYGYTF. The CDR3 region has the DNA TGTGCCAGCTCACCACGCCCCTCTGGGAACTATGGCTACACCTTC.

This rearrangement joins TRBV4-2 to TRBJ2-5; D call uncertain. Germline V CDR1 and CDR2: LGHNA, YNFKEQ. The V and J ends lost 3 bases and 2 bases respectively, with 10 bases between them. This CDR3 region has 14 residues. CDR3 in amino acids: CASSQEPGQETQYF. The CDR3 DNA follows: TGTGCCAGCAGCCAGGAGCCCGGGCAAGAGACCCAGTACTTC.

In this sample, this clone turned up a few times. This sequence joins TRBV6-6 and TRBJ1-1; 7 bases are a match to TRBD1. The V and J ends lost 11 bases and 0 bases, in that order; junction bases with no gene match: 9. This CDR3 is 14 amino acids long. Germline lookup yields CDR1 MNHNY and CDR2 SVGAGI (reference sequence). The CDR3 region has the DNA TGTGCCGCGCGGACAGGTAACATGAACACTGAAGCTTTCTTT. Its protein is CAARTGNMNTEAFF.

This sequence joins TRBV5-4 and TRBJ2-3, with 10 nucleotides matching TRBD2. Per germline, CDR1 SGHNT and CDR2 YYREEE (reference sequence). The V gene end was trimmed by 4 bases and the J gene end by 1 base; junction bases not matched to a gene: 3. The CDR3 is 15 amino acids. This CDR3 is CASSPGTSGTDTQYF. Here the CDR3 DNA reads TGTGCCAGCAGCCCCGGGACTAGCGGCACAGATACGCAGTATTTT.

The chain uses TRBV7-9 and TRBJ2-7, with D tentatively TRBD2 (6 bases). Germline loops: CDR1 SEHNR, CDR2 FQNEAQ (reference sequence). Trimming removed 2 bases from V and 3 bases from J, with 8 bases in between. The CDR3 covers 13 residues. CDR3 DNA: TGTGCCAGCAGCTTACAGACTAGCTACGAGCAGTACTTC. The encoded protein is CASSLQTSYEQYF. Drawing the rest from reference TRBV7-9 and TRBJ2-7, the complete variable domain is DTGVSQNPRHKITKRGQNVTFRCDPISEHNRLYWYRQTLGQGPEFLTYFQNEAQLEKSRLLSDRFSAERPKGSFSTLEIQRTEQGDSAMYLCASSLQTSYEQYFGPGTRLTVT.

With regard to this clone: This sample also contains other DNA sequences that code for the same CDR3. The CDR3 reads CASSLRVETQYF. CDR3 coding DNA: TGTGCCAGCAGCTTACGGGTAGAGACCCAGTACTTC. V and J are TRBV7-9 and TRBJ2-5; D gene uncertain. The CDR3 totals 12 residues. Trimming shortened V by 2 bases and J by 4 bases, and 5 bases separated the two germline ends. The germline V gene has CDR1 SEHNR and CDR2 FQNEAQ (reference sequence).

The chain employs TRBV28 and TRBJ1-1; 7 nucleotides match TRBD1. V trimming: 6 bases; J trimming: 0 bases; junction bases outside the gene matches: 4. This CDR3 is built from 14 residues. The germline V gene encodes CDR1 MDHEN and CDR2 SYDVKM. CDR3 loop: CASRTGLVNTEAFF. CDR3 bases: TGTGCCAGCAGGACAGGGTTAGTGAACACTGAAGCTTTCTTT.

The chain carries TRBV5-6 and TRBJ2-7, with TRBD1 matching 7 bases. The germline CDR1 and CDR2 sequences are SGHDT and YYEEEE. After removal of 3 bases from V and 0 bases from J, the junction contained 3 bases not matched to a gene. This CDR3 contains 14 residues. The CDR3 spells CASSSTGDSYEQYF. In DNA form, the CDR3 reads TGTGCCAGCAGCTCCACAGGGGACTCCTACGAGCAGTACTTC.